These 8 T cell receptor beta chains were sequenced from one sample in a study of blood T cells in healthy people across ages. The second PCR ran roughly 7 to 12 cycles with a sample-barcoded 5' primer and J-beta primers. TCRdb reprocessed the 5' RACE reads via MiXCR and lists one record per CDR3 protein. The sample holds approximately 600,000 distinct CDR3 sequences, under 70% seen once. Sequenced sample: blood. The origin of the receptors is a man in his 60s in good health.

The chain has TRBV20-1 and TRBJ2-5; tentatively, D is TRBD1 or TRBD2 (5 bases each). The CDR3 totals 16 residues. Looked up from germline, CDR1 is DFQATT and CDR2 is SNEGSKA (reference sequence). The germline V and J ends were trimmed by 4 bases and 4 bases, with 22 bases remaining between them. The CDR3: CSAKPGTPQGGETQYF. CDR3 sequence (DNA): TGCAGTGCTAAACCAGGGACCCCTCAAGGTGGAGAGACCCAGTACTTC.

The chain uses TRBV5-1 and TRBJ2-1; 8 bases match TRBD2. Trimming took 4 bases from V and 6 from J; bases not matched to a gene: 9. The CDR3 contains 15 residues. Germline CDR1 is SGHRS and CDR2 is YFSETQ. The DNA of the CDR3 is TGCGCCAGCAGCCGCGTCGGGGGGGCGATCAATGAGCAGTTCTTC. Its protein is CASSRVGGAINEQFF.

In this sample, this clonotype turned up many times. The chain joins TRBV6-2 or TRBV6-3 to TRBJ2-5, with D unresolved. Germline V gives CDR1 MNHEY, CDR2 SVGEGT. V lost 4 bases, J lost 7 bases, and 13 bases lay in between. CDR3 length equals 13 residues. The CDR3 sequence: CASSSTLPGTQYF. Written as DNA, the CDR3 is TGTGCCAGCAGTTCCACGCTCCCGGGGACCCAGTACTTC.

The V call is TRBV20-1, the J call TRBJ1-1; D ambiguous. Germline V gene lookup returns CDR1 DFQATT and CDR2 SNEGSKA (reference sequence). Trimming took off 1 base at V and 3 bases at J, with 15 bases between the two ends. The CDR3 length is 15 residues. The DNA of the CDR3 is TGCAGTGCTAGAGTACTTATGGCCCCGGACACTGAAGCTTTCTTT. This sequence encodes CSARVLMAPDTEAFF.

V usage is TRBV6-5 and J usage is TRBJ2-7; 10 bases align to TRBD1. This CDR3 has 14 amino acids. The trim removed 5 bases at V and 2 bases at J, leaving 3 bases unmatched. Germline CDR1 and CDR2: MNHEY and SVGAGI. CDR3 in DNA: TGTGCCAGCAGTGCCGGGACAGGGGCCTACGAGCAGTACTTC. It translates to CASSAGTGAYEQYF.

This sequence joins TRBV29-1 and TRBJ2-4; D may match TRBD1 or TRBD2 (5 bases each). The J call may be in error: the DNA end matches TRBJ2-7 better. CDR3 length equals 11 residues. From germline, CDR1 is SQVTM and CDR2 ANQGSEA. The CDR3 protein is CSLGQGVEQYF. The CDR3 DNA sequence: TGCAGCCTGGGTCAGGGAGTCGAGCAGTACTTC.

The chain combines TRBV3-1 with TRBJ2-1; D is tentatively TRBD1 or TRBD2 (7 bases each). V lost 1 base and J 8 bases, leaving 12 bases between the germline ends. CDR1 LGHDT and CDR2 YNNKEL come from the germline V gene (reference sequence). The CDR3 covers 14 residues. The DNA for the CDR3 is TGTGCCAGCAGCCAAGCCCCAGGGGGGGATGAGCAGTTCTTC. It codes for CASSQAPGGDEQFF.

V is TRBV3-1 and J is TRBJ2-7; 9 nucleotides line up with TRBD2. Near its end, the DNA agrees better with TRBJ2-5, so the J call may be wrong. CDR1 is LGHDT and CDR2 is YNNKEL in the germline V gene (reference sequence). This CDR3 comprises 15 residues. CDR3 DNA: TGTGCCAGCAGCCAAGATGTAGCTAGCGGGGCGACCCAGTACTTC. Its translation: CASSQDVASGATQYF.